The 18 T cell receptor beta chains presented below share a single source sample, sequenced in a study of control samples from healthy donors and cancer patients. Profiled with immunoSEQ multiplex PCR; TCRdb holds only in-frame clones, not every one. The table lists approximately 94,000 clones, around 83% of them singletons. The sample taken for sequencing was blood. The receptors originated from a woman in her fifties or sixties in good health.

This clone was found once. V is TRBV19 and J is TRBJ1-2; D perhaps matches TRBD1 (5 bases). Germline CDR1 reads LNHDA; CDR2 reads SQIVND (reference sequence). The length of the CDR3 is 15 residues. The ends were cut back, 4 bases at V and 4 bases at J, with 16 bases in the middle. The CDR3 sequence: CASSKGQGGRYGYTF. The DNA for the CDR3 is TGTGCCAGTAGTAAGGGGCAGGGCGGTCGCTATGGCTACACCTTC.

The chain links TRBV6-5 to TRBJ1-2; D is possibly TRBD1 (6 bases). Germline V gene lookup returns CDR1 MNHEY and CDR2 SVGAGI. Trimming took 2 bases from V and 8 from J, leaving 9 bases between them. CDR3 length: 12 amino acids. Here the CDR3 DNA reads TGTGCCAGCAGTTACAGAGGGGGAGGCTACACCTTC. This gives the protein CASSYRGGGYTF.

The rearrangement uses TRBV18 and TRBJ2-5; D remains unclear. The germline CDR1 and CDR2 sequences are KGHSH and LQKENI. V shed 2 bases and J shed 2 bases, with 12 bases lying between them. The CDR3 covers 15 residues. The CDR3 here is CASSPTFTSQETQYF. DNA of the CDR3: TGTGCCAGCTCACCAACATTTACGTCTCAAGAGACCCAGTACTTC. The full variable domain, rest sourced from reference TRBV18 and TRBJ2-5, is NAGVMQNPRHLVRRRGQEARLRCSPMKGHSHVYWYRQLPEEGLKFMVYLQKENIIDESGMPKERFSAEFPKEGPSILRIQQVVRGDSAAYFCASSPTFTSQETQYFGPGTRLLVL.

The CDR3 nucleotides read TGTGCCAGCAGCACGGCCGGGACAGAGATGGAGACCCAGTACTTC. Translating it yields CASSTAGTEMETQYF. The gene calls are TRBV7-2 and TRBJ2-5; 7 nucleotides match TRBD1. This CDR3 contains 15 residues. Germline assignment: CDR1 SGHTA and CDR2 FQGNSA. V shed 5 bases and J 5 bases; nucleotides not matched to a gene: 11.

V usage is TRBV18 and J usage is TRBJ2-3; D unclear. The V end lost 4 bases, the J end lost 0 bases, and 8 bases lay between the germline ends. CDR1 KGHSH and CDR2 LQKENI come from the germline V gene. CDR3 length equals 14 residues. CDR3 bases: TGTGCCAGCTCACAGCAGGCTAGCACAGATACGCAGTATTTT. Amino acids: CASSQQASTDTQYF.

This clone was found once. The chain's CDR3 is CASSYGAGNTIYF. DNA for the CDR3: TGTGCCAGCAGTTATGGTGCTGGAAACACCATATATTTT. V is TRBV6-6 and J is TRBJ1-3, with D unresolved. The V gene lost 3 bases and the J gene lost 2 bases, with 5 bases spanning the gap. The V gene's germline CDR1 is MNHNY and CDR2 SVGAGI (reference sequence). The CDR3 is 13 residues long.

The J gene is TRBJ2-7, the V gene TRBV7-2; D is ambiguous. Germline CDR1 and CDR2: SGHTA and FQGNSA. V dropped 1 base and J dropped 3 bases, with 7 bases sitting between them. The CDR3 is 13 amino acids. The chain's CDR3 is CASSLVRSYEQYF. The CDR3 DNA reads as TGTGCCAGCAGCTTAGTTCGCAGCTACGAGCAGTACTTC.

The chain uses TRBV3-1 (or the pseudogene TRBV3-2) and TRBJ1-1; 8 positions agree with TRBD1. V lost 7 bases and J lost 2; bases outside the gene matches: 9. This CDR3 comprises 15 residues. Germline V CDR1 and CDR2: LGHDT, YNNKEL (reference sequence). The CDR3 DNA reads TGTGCCAGCAAGGAAACAGGGGGAATTAACACTGAAGCTTTCTTT. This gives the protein CASKETGGINTEAFF.

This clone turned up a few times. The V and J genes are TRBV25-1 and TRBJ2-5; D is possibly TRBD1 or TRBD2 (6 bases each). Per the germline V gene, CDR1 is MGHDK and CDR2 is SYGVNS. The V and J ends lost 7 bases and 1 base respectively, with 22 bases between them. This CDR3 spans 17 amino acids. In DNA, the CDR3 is TGTGCCAGCAAAGTCGGGGGCGTCGGACCGGCCCAAGAGACCCAGTACTTC. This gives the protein CASKVGGVGPAQETQYF.

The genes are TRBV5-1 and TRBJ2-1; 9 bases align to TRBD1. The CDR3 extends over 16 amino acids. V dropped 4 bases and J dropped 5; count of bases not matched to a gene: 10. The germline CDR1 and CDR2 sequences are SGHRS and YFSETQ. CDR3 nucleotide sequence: TGCGCCAGCAGCCCGAGGGCCGGGACAGGGCACAATGAGCAGTTCTTC. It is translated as CASSPRAGTGHNEQFF.

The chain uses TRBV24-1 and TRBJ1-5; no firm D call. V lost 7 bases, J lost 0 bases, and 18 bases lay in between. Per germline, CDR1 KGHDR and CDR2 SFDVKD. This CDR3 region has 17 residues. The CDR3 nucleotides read TGTGCCACCAGGACTCCGGGCGAATGGGATAGCAATCAGCCCCAGCATTTT. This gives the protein CATRTPGEWDSNQPQHF.

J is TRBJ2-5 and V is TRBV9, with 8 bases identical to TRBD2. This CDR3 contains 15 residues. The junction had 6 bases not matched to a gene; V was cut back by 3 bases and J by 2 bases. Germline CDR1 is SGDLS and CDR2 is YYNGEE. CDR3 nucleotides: TGTGCCAGCAGCGCCACGGGGGGGTGGCAAGAGACCCAGTACTTC. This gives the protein CASSATGGWQETQYF.

Written as DNA, the CDR3 is TGTGCCAGCAGCCAACGTAGACAGGGGGCGTCCCGGTTCTACGAGCAGTACTTC. Amino acids: CASSQRRQGASRFYEQYF. This chain uses TRBV3-1 (or the pseudogene TRBV3-2) with TRBJ2-7; 10 bases align to TRBD1. Germline V CDR1 and CDR2: LGHDT, YNNKEL (reference sequence). This CDR3 is built from 18 residues. With V trimmed by 2 bases and J by 3 bases, 13 bases remained unmatched.

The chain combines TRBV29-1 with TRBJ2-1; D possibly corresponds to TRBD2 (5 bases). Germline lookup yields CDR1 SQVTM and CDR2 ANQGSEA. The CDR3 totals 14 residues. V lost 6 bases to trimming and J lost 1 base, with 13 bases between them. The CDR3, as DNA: TGCAGCGTCGAGGGCGGGTTGTCCTACAATGAGCAGTTCTTC. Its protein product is CSVEGGLSYNEQFF.

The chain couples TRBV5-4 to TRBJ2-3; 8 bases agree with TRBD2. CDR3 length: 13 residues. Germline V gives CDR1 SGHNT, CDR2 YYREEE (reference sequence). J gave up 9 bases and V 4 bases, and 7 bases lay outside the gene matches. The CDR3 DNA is TGTGCCAGCAGCCCACCGGGGGGGGTGACGCAGTATTTT. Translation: CASSPPGGVTQYF.

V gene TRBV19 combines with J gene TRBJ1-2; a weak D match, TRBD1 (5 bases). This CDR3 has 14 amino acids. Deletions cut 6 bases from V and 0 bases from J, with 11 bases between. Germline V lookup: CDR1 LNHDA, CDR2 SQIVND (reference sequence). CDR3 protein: CASSAGGTNYGYTF. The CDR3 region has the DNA TGTGCCAGTAGCGCTGGGGGGACTAACTATGGCTACACCTTC.

Here the CDR3 DNA reads TGTGCCAGCAGCTATACAGGGGGAAACACCGGGGAGCTGTTTTTT. This gives the protein CASSYTGGNTGELFF. V usage is TRBV7-9 and J usage is TRBJ2-2, with 8 nucleotides matching TRBD1. The CDR3 length is 15 residues. The germline V gene encodes CDR1 SEHNR and CDR2 FQNEAQ (reference sequence). The V and J ends lost 4 bases and 2 bases, in that order; junction bases with no gene match: 3.

This chain's CDR3 is CASGGRGEVSEKLFF. The CDR3 DNA is TGTGCCAGCGGGGGGAGGGGAGAGGTGTCTGAAAAACTGTTTTTT. The V call is TRBV3-1 (or the pseudogene TRBV3-2), the J call TRBJ1-4, with D possibly matching TRBD1 (5 bases). This CDR3 is 15 amino acids long. Trimming took off 8 bases at V and 7 bases at J, with 20 bases between the two ends. Germline-derived CDR1 and CDR2 are LGHDT and YNNKEL (reference sequence).